This T cell receptor (beta chain) was observed in a study of OX40 agonist ivuxolimab in advanced cancers. Regarding the complete study: The costimulatory receptor OX40 (CD134) was targeted by ivuxolimab, a fully human IgG2 agonistic monoclonal antibody. Prior anti-PD-1, anti-PD-L1 or anti-CTLA-4 therapy was permitted, and approximately 39% of dose-escalation patients had received checkpoint inhibitors. Three dose-escalation patients achieved partial responses, one with hepatocellular carcinoma and two with cutaneous melanoma. Of the roughly 52 patients in dose escalation, about 20 had hepatocellular carcinoma, about 15 had melanoma, 9 had renal cell carcinoma and 9 had head and neck cancer. The paper covers the monotherapy dose-escalation part of the phase I ivuxolimab trial, which included N of about 56 patients. Intravenous ivuxolimab was administered to patients every 2 weeks at six dose levels: 0.01, 0.1, 0.3, 1.5, 3 and 10 mg/kg. A male proportion of under 85% and a mean age of approximately 62 years, ranging from about 23 to 90, were recorded for the dose-escalation cohort. The purpose of peripheral TCRbeta sequencing was to test whether ivuxolimab changed TCR sequence diversity and led to clonal T-cell expansion.

Genomic DNA was isolated from the sorted cells so that the TCRbeta CDR3 region could be sequenced. The immunoSEQ Assay was used to sequence the TCRbeta CDR3 regions. TCRdb took over this immuneACCESS table, retaining in-frame rearrangements with V and J assigned. Such tables are incomplete; in checked studies, under half of the missing clones stem from an unresolved V gene, and the remainder is unexplained. The sample has around 15,000 clones on record, about 78% of them singletons. The ten largest clones represent about 15% of the sample. Worth noting for this clone: The target of this receptor is not known. No base quality information exists; no much larger clone differs at one position.

Trimming costs V 5 bases and J 4 bases, and their ends lie 6 bases apart. For CDR1 and CDR2, the germline V gene lists SQVTM and ANQGSEA. The CDR3, from cysteine to phenylalanine, totals 11 residues. Of all the DNA, just the CDR3 is kept, 33 bases in frame from base 1. Patients with autoimmune disease history or receiving systemic immunosuppression were excluded from the trial. In every dose cohort, peripheral blood was drawn for TCR sequencing at baseline, cycle 4 day 1, and cycle 7 day 1. Samples came from an open-label, multicenter, first-in-human phase I dose-escalation trial of ivuxolimab. Adults with locally advanced or metastatic melanoma, renal cell, hepatocellular, or head and neck squamous cell carcinoma were enrolled in the trial. Before TCR sequencing, CD4+ T cells and CD8+ T cells were sorted from peripheral blood as separate populations. Findings and caveats that apply to the study as a whole: At doses of 0.1 to 3.0 mg/kg, clonal expansion of both CD4+ and CD8+ blood T cells was observed from baseline to week 6. After ivuxolimab, expanded clones were on average more numerous among CD8+ T cells than among CD4+ T cells. The antigen specificity of the clonally expanded peripheral T cells was not determined. Low levels of normalized T-cell clonal expansion were also seen in some patients who did not respond. In partial responders in the 0.1-3.0 mg/kg groups, normalized peripheral clonal expansion was found to be among the lowest, especially among CD8+ T cells.

The starting material was CD4+ or CD8+ T cells sorted from blood, obtained in a trial of the OX40 agonist ivuxolimab. The chain is assembled from TRBV29-1 and TRBJ2-1, with no D gene named confidently. This sequence was found in an adult with an advanced solid tumor such as melanoma, head and neck, liver or kidney cancer. At the DNA level, the sequence is TGCAGCGTTCTGGGATACAATGAGCAGTTCTTC. The translation is CSVLGYNEQFF.